This T cell receptor (beta chain) was recovered during a study of cytomegalovirus exposure and HLA in healthy donors. PCR used 60 Vbeta primers and 13 Jbeta primers. Data came from immunoSEQ multiplex PCR; TCRdb stores just in-frame clones and leaves some out. The sample holds 150,000 to 200,000 clones, more than 65% seen once. CDR1 is ENHRY, CDR2 SYGVKD, per germline. This CDR3 has 16 amino acids. Trimming took 3 bases from V and 1 from J; bases not matched to a gene: 1. V usage is TRBV10-3 and J usage is TRBJ2-1; 12 bases are shared with TRBD2. The TCR comes from a man younger than 35 in good health and CMV-seropositive. The sequencing sample was made of PBMCs. CDR3 DNA sequence: TGTGCCATCAGTGAACTAGCGGGAGGTTCCTACAATGAGCAGTTCTTC. This translates into CAISELAGGSYNEQFF.